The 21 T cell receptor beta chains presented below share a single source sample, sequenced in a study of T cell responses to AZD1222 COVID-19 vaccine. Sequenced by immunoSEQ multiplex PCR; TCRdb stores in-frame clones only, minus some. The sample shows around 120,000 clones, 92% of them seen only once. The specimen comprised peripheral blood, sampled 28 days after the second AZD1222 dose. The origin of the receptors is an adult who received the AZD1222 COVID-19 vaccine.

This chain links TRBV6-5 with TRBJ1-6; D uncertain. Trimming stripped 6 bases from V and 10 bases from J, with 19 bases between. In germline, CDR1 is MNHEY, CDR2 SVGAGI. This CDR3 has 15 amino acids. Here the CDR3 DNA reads TGTGCCAGCAGGAATCTCGGACGGCCCAGATCACCCCTCCACTTT. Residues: CASRNLGRPRSPLHF.

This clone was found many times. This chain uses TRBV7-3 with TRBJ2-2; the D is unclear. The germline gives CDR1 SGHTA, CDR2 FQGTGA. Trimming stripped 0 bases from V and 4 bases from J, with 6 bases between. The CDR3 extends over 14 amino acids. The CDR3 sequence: CASSLTWPTGELFF. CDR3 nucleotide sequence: TGTGCCAGCAGCTTAACGTGGCCCACCGGGGAGCTGTTTTTT.

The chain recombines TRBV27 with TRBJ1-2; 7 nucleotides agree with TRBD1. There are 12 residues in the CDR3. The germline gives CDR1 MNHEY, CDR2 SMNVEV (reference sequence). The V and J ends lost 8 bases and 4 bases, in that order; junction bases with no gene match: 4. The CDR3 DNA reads TGTGCCAGCCGACAGGGCTCCTATGGCTACACCTTC. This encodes CASRQGSYGYTF.

The CDR3 DNA reads as TGCGCCAGCAGCAAGGGTGACGTTGGGCAAGAGACCCAGTACTTC. Encoded protein: CASSKGDVGQETQYF. This rearrangement joins TRBV5-1 to TRBJ2-5; D is unresolved. The germline V gene has CDR1 SGHRS and CDR2 YFSETQ. The CDR3 runs to 15 residues. V dropped 4 bases and J dropped 2 bases, with 15 bases sitting between them.

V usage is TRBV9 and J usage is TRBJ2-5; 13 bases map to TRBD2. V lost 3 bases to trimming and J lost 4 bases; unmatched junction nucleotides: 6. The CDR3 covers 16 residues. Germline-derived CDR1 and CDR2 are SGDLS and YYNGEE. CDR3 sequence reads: CASSAETSGRLETQYF. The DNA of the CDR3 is TGTGCCAGCAGCGCAGAGACTAGCGGGAGGTTAGAGACCCAGTACTTC.

CDR3 in amino acids: CASSLASQPYNEQFF. The CDR3 coding sequence is TGTGCCAGCAGCTTAGCTTCCCAACCCTACAATGAGCAGTTCTTC. The rearrangement joins TRBV7-2 to TRBJ2-1, with D uncertain. CDR3 length: 15 residues. Per the germline V gene, CDR1 is SGHTA and CDR2 is FQGNSA. Trimming took 0 bases from V and 2 from J, leaving 8 bases between them. The whole variable domain, filled in from reference TRBV7-2 and TRBJ2-1, reads GAGVSQSPSNKVTEKGKDVELRCDPISGHTALYWYRQSLGQGLEFLIYFQGNSAPDKSGLPSDRFSAERTGGSVSTLTIQRTQQEDSAVYLCASSLASQPYNEQFFGPGTRLTVL.

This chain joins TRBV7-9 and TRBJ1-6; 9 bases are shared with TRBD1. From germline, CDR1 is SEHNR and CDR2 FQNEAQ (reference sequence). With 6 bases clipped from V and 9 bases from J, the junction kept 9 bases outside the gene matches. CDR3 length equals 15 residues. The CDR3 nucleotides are TGTGCCAGCAGTCTCGGTACAGGGGGCGTTTCACCCCTCCACTTT. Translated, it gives CASSLGTGGVSPLHF.

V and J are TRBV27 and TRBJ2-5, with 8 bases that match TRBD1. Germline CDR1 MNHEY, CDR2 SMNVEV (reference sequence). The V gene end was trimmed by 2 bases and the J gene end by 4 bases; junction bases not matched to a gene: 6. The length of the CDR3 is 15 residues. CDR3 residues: CASSLIRQGIETQYF. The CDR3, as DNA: TGTGCCAGCAGTTTAATTCGACAGGGGATAGAGACCCAGTACTTC.

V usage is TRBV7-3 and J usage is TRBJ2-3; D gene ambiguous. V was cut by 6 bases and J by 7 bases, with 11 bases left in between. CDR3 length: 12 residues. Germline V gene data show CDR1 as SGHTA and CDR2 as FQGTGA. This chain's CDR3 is CASSSNQNTQYF. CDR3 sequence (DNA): TGTGCCAGCAGTTCCAACCAAAATACGCAGTATTTT. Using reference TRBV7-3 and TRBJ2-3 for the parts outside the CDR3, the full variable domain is GAGVSQTPSNKVTEKGKYVELRCDPISGHTALYWYRQSLGQGPEFLIYFQGTGAADDSGLPNDRFFAVRPEGSVSTLKIQRTERGDSAVYLCASSSNQNTQYFGPGTRLTVL.

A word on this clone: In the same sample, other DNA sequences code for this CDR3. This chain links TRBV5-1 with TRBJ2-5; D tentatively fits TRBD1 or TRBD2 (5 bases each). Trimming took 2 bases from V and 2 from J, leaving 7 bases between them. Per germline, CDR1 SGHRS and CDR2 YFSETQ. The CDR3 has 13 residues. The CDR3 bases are TGCGCCAGCAGCTTAGAGGGGCAAGAGACCCAGTACTTC. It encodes CASSLEGQETQYF.

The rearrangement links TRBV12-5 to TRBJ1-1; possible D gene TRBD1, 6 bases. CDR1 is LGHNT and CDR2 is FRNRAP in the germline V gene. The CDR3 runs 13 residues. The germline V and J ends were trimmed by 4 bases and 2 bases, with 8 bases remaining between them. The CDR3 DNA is TGTGCTAGTGGTTGGGGGACAAACACTGAAGCTTTCTTT. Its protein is CASGWGTNTEAFF.

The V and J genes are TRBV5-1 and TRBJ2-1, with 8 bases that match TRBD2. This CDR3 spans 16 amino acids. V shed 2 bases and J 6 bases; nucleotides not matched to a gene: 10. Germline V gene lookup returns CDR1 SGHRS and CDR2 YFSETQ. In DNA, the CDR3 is TGCGCCAGCAGCTTCGTAGCGGGAACGTTGGTCAATGAGCAGTTCTTC. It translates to CASSFVAGTLVNEQFF.

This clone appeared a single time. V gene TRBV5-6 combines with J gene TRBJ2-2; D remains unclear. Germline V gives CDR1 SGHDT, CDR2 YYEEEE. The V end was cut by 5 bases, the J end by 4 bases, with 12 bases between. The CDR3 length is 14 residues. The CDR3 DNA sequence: TGTGCCAGCAGTCTGACTGGGTCCACCGGGGAGCTGTTTTTT. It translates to CASSLTGSTGELFF.

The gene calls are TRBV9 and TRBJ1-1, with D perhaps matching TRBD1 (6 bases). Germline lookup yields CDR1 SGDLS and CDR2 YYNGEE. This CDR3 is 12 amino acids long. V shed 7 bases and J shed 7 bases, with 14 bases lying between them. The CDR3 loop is CASARAQGEAFF. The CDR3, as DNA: TGTGCCAGCGCAAGGGCACAGGGTGAAGCTTTCTTT.

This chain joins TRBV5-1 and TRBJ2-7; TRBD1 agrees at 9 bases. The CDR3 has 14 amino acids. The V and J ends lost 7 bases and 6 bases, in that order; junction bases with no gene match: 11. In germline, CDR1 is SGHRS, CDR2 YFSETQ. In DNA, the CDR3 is TGCGCCAGCGGGGGTACAGGGGGCGGAGGCGAGCAGTACTTC. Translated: CASGGTGGGGEQYF.

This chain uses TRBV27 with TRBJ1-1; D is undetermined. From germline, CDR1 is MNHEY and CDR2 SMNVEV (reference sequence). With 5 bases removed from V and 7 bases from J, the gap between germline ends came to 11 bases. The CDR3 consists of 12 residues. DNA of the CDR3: TGTGCCAGCAGTAATTACGGAGGTGAAGCTTTCTTT. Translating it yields CASSNYGGEAFF.

The CDR3 DNA sequence: TGCGCCAGCAGCCAACGTCTTAGTGGACTAGCGGGCACAGATACGCAGTATTTT. Translation gives CASSQRLSGLAGTDTQYF. The chain links TRBV4-1 to TRBJ2-3; 10 bases are a match to TRBD2. The junction had 9 bases not matched to a gene; V was cut back by 2 bases and J by 1 base. Germline CDR1 and CDR2: MGHRA and YSYEKL. The CDR3 loop spans 18 amino acids.

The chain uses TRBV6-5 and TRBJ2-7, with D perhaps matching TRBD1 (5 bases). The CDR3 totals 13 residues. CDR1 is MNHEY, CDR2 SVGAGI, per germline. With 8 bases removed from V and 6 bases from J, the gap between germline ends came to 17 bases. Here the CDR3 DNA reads TGTGCCAGCGGTAAGGGGCAGTTCGGCGAGCAGTACTTC. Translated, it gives CASGKGQFGEQYF.

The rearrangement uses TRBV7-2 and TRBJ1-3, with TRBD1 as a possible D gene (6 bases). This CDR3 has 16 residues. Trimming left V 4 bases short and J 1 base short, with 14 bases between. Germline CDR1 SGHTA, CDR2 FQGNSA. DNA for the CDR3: TGTGCCAGCAGCTCCGACAGGTTGATTTCTGGAAACACCATATATTTT. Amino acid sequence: CASSSDRLISGNTIYF.

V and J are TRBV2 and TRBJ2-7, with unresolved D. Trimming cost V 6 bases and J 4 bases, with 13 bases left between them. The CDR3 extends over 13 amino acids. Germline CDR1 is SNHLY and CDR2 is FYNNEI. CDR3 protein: CASRLDIGYEQYF. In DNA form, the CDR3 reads TGTGCCAGCAGACTCGACATTGGTTACGAGCAGTACTTC.

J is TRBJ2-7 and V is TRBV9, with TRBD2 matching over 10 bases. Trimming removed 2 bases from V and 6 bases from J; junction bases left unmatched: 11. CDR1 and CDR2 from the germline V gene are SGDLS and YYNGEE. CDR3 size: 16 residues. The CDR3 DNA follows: TGTGCCAGCAGCGTCTCTTTCGCTAGCGGGAGAACCGAGCAGTACTTC. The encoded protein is CASSVSFASGRTEQYF.